This T cell receptor (beta chain) was sequenced in a study of beta chain features in type 1 diabetes. Notes on the study in general: Significant though moderate, a shortening of TCRB CDR3s appeared in all four CD4+ subsets of Type 1 diabetes patients. In type 1 diabetes patients, VDJ junctions had fewer insertions; deletions at these junctions were more frequent.

There are a few counts of this clone. Antigen: not known. This CDR3 is 15 amino acids long. The V and J ends lost 0 bases and 9 bases respectively, with 15 bases between them. The germline V gene has CDR1 PRHDT and CDR2 FYEKMQ (reference sequence). Expressed TCRB transcripts were sequenced because the entire RNA isolate underwent reverse transcription. The assay was immunoSEQ multiplex PCR, and TCRdb's table has in-frame clones only and misses some. The sample consists of 160,000 or so clones, 7.5% to 9.5% of them appearing once. What was sequenced was central memory CD4+ T cells from blood. This TCR came from a woman under 30 with type 1 diabetes. This chain joins TRBV13 and TRBJ2-1; D ambiguous. CDR3 sequence (DNA): TGTGCCAGCAGCTTAGGAGTTCTGGCTTCGGGTGAGCAGTTCTTC. Translation gives CASSLGVLASGEQFF.